The present TCR beta chain was sequenced within a study of human T cells and chemical hapten exposure. The study, taken as a whole, reports: Following DPC sensitization, TCRs present above 1 in 1000 frequency showed no change. Relative to control repertoires, expanded TCRs gave rise to significantly more large CDR3 similarity clusters.

CDR3 size: 16 residues. The V and J ends lost 1 base and 5 bases, in that order; junction bases with no gene match: 10. This clonotype was observed at least ten times. What it binds is unknown. Unique molecular identifiers were attached to individual cDNA molecules during library preparation. MiXCR, applied by TCRdb to the RACE reads, yields one record per CDR3 protein. Among under 200,000 distinct CDR3 sequences listed, 13% to 15% were seen once. Time point given: patch test 1, 2 weeks after DPC sensitization. Treatment indicated: therapeutic diphenylcyclopropenone sensitization with weekly scalp DPC.

V gene TRBV12-3 or TRBV12-4 combines with J gene TRBJ1-1; TRBD1 matches 7 bases. The receptor comes from a woman aged 25 to 39 with alopecia areata. Some clones in this sample may be carry-over from other donors' samples. The starting material was whole blood, obtained in connection with sensitization to the hapten diphenylcyclopropenone (DPC). The CDR3 region has the DNA TGTGCCAGCAGTTTAGATCCGCAGGGGGTAGGGACTGAAGCTTTCTTT. Translated: CASSLDPQGVGTEAFF.